Listed below are T cell receptor beta chains from one sample, sequenced in a study of blood T cell repertoires in COVID-19. Repertoires were generated with immunoSEQ multiplex PCR, while TCRdb's copy carries only in-frame clones and drops some. The sample shows more than 350,000 clones, roughly 90% of them seen only once. The sequencing input was peripheral blood. The receptors originated from a woman aged 25 to 39 with COVID-19, enrolled during active disease. Both conserved end residues are part of each CDR3. A D gene is named only where the DNA matches it firmly. The listing skips clone size in some rows; elsewhere it reads once, few, many or a size class.

j_call	d_call	clone_size	v_call	cdr3_nt	cdr3_aa
TRBJ1-1	.	.	TRBV2	TGTGCCAGCACCTACACTGAAGCTTTCTTT	CASTYTEAFF
TRBJ2-1	TRBD2	.	TRBV4-3	TGCGCCAGCAGCCAGAGGAGCGGTATCTTAGCGGGAGGGCCCAACAATGAGCAGTTCTTC	CASSQRSGILAGGPNNEQFF
TRBJ2-5	.	.	TRBV2	TGTGCCAGCAGTATTAACAGGGCAGAGACCCAGTACTTC	CASSINRAETQYF
TRBJ1-1	.	.	TRBV15	TGTGCCACCAGCAGAGACAGGGCTACTGAAGCTTTCTTT	CATSRDRATEAFF
TRBJ2-1	TRBD2	.	TRBV7-8	TGTGCCAGCAGCACCCCGACCGGGACTACCCGCTCCTACAATGAGCAGTTCTTC	CASSTPTGTTRSYNEQFF
TRBJ1-2	.	.	TRBV11-2	TGTGCCAGCAGCTGGCGGCGGGATGGCTACACCTTC	CASSWRRDGYTF
TRBJ2-2	.	.	TRBV5-1	TGCGCCAGCAGCTTGGGGTCCGGGGTCACCGGGGAGCTGTTTTTT	CASSLGSGVTGELFF
TRBJ1-2	TRBD1	.	TRBV2	TGTGCCAGTACCCGGGACAGGGGATTTTATGGCTACACCTTC	CASTRDRGFYGYTF
TRBJ1-1	.	.	TRBV7-2	TGTGCCAGCAGCTCTTCACGGGACACTGAAGCTTTCTTT	CASSSSRDTEAFF
TRBJ2-2	TRBD1	.	TRBV18	TGTGCCAGCTCACCCGGGACAGGTCGTACCGGGGAGCTGTTTTTT	CASSPGTGRTGELFF
TRBJ2-1	.	.	TRBV7-9	TGTGCCAGCAGCGCCGGGACTGCGTCTCGTAGCAATGAGCAGTTCTTC	CASSAGTASRSNEQFF
TRBJ2-5	TRBD2	.	TRBV5-1	TGCGCCAGCAGTCTTACGCGACTAGCGGGATTAGGAGAGACCCAGTACTTC	CASSLTRLAGLGETQYF
TRBJ1-2	.	.	TRBV4-3	TGCGCCAGCAGCCAAGAAGTGGGCCAGTCTATCGCTAACTATGGCTACACCTTC	CASSQEVGQSIANYGYTF
TRBJ1-1	.	.	TRBV7-9	TGTGCCAGCAGCTACCCTACAGACGACGACACTGAAGCTTTCTTT	CASSYPTDDDTEAFF
TRBJ1-5	.	few	TRBV4-1	TGCGCCAGCAGCCAAGGGCCTCAGCCCCAGCATTTT	CASSQGPQPQHF
TRBJ1-2	TRBD1	.	TRBV30	TGTGCCTGGAGTCCCCAGGGGGTAAACTATGGCTACACCTTC	CAWSPQGVNYGYTF
TRBJ2-2	.	.	TRBV28	TGTGCCAGCAGTTCCCCGCTTGGTGGGACTACCGGGGAGCTGTTTTTT	CASSSPLGGTTGELFF
TRBJ1-5	TRBD1	.	TRBV19	TGTGCCAGTAGTTCAGGCGACAGGGGCGCCCAGCATTTT	CASSSGDRGAQHF
TRBJ2-5	TRBD2	.	TRBV7-2	TGTGCCAGCAGCTTAGAGGGACTAGTTAGTCAAGAGACCCAGTACTTC	CASSLEGLVSQETQYF
TRBJ2-1	.	.	TRBV11-3	TGTGCCAGCAGCTTAGCGGGGGAGTACAATGAGCAGTTCTTC	CASSLAGEYNEQFF
TRBJ1-2	TRBD1	.	TRBV6-5	TGTGCCAGCAGGTGGACAGGGGCGAACTATGGCTACACCTTC	CASRWTGANYGYTF
TRBJ2-7	.	.	TRBV27	TGTGCCAGCCTCAGGGGTGGCGAGCAGTACTTC	CASLRGGEQYF
TRBJ2-3	TRBD1	.	TRBV19	TGTGCCAGTAGTCGGGACAGGGCGTTGGATACGCAGTATTTT	CASSRDRALDTQYF
TRBJ1-6	.	.	TRBV11-2	TGTGCCAGCAGCGGGGGGGTAGGACCCCTCCACTTT	CASSGGVGPLHF
TRBJ2-1	.	.	TRBV3-1/TRBV3-2	TGTGCCAGCAGCCAAACAGGGCTGTACAATGAGCAGTTCTTC	CASSQTGLYNEQFF
TRBJ2-5	TRBD2	.	TRBV5-8	TGTGCCAGCAGCCGCTACGGGGCGGGGGGAGGAGAGACCCAGTACTTC	CASSRYGAGGGETQYF
TRBJ1-1	.	.	TRBV30	TGTGCCTGGAGCCCGATCGGAGACAGGCCTAACACTGAAGCTTTCTTT	CAWSPIGDRPNTEAFF
TRBJ1-5	.	.	TRBV21-1	TGTGCCAGCAGCAAAGGGACAGGACATCCCCAGCCCCAGCATTTT	CASSKGTGHPQPQHF
TRBJ1-4	.	.	TRBV3-1/TRBV3-2	TGTGCCAGCAGCCAGTCTCAGGGATTTAATGAAAAACTGTTTTTT	CASSQSQGFNEKLFF
TRBJ2-3	TRBD1	.	TRBV2	TGTGCCAGCAAGGACAGGGTATCCACAGATACGCAGTATTTT	CASKDRVSTDTQYF
TRBJ2-3	.	.	TRBV7-2	TGTGCCAGCAGCTTATCCGCGGGTCCGGGCCCAGATACGCAGTATTTT	CASSLSAGPGPDTQYF
TRBJ1-2	.	.	TRBV3-1/TRBV3-2	TGTGCCAGCAGCCTTCAGGGGATTTCTTATGGCTACACCTTC	CASSLQGISYGYTF